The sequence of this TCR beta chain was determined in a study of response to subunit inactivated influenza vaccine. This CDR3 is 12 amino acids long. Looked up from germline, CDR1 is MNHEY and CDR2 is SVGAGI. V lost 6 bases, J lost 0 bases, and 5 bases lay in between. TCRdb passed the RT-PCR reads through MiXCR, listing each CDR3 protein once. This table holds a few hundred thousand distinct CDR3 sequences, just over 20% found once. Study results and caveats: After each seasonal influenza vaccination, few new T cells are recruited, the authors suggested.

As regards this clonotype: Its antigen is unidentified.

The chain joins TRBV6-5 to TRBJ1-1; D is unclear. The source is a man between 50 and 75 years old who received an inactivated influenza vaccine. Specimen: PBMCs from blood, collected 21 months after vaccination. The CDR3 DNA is TGTGCCAGCAGGAGATTGAACACTGAAGCTTTCTTT. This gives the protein CASRRLNTEAFF.